This TCR beta chain was sequenced for a study of blood T cell repertoires in COVID-19. Study-wide background: Sites across the United States, Italy and Spain contributed samples from acute and convalescent COVID-19. The cDNA or gDNA used as material had been derived from T cells, B-cell-depleted T cells, or PBMCs.

This clone was observed a single time. Per the authors' pipeline: Amplification of reference gene primers was used by the study to estimate nucleated cell counts. TCRdb's table, derived via immunoSEQ multiplex PCR, lists solely in-frame clones and lacks some. V and J calls and clone size are copied from that table; D and trimming were computed from the DNA. The table has a few hundred thousand clones, approximately 90% seen once; the top ten hold approximately 1.2%. Germline V gene data show CDR1 as SGHTA and CDR2 as FQGTGA. V gave up 5 bases and J gave up 8 bases, with 13 bases separating them. This CDR3 spans 12 amino acids.

The chain is built from TRBV7-3 and TRBJ2-7; the D gene is possibly TRBD2 (5 bases). The TCR was taken from a man aged 30 to 39 who had recovered from COVID-19. Sequencing was carried out using PBMCs or T cells enriched from blood (not recorded which). In DNA form, the CDR3 reads TGTGCCAGCAGCCCGGACTCCCGGCAGCAGTACTTC. Protein: CASSPDSRQQYF.